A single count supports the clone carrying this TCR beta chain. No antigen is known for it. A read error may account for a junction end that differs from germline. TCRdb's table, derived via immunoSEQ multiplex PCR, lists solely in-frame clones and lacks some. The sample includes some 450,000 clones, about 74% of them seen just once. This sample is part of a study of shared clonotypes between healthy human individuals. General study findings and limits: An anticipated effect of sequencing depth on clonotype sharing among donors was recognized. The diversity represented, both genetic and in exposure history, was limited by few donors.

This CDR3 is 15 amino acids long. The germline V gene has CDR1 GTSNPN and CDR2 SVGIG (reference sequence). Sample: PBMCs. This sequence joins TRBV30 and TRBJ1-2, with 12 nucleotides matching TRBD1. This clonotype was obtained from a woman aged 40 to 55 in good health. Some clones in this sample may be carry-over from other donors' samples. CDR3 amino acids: CAWSVLGQGAGGYTF. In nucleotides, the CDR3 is TGTGCCTGGAGTGTACTGGGACAGGGGGCGGGAGGCTACACCTTT.